This T cell receptor beta chain is drawn from a study of beta chain features in type 1 diabetes. Germline CDR1 reads LGHNA; CDR2 reads YNFKEQ. V lost 0 bases, J lost 4 bases, and 5 bases stayed unmatched. CDR3 length equals 16 residues. Sequenced material consisted of expressed TCRB transcripts (all of the isolated RNA was reverse transcribed). Using immunoSEQ multiplex PCR, the repertoire was profiled, and TCRdb retains in-frame clones only, with some absent. This table holds a few hundred thousand clones, about 12% found once. This clone came up a few times. Its antigen is still unknown. Study-wide points: TCRB CDR3s were moderately but significantly shorter in Type 1 diabetes patients in all four CD4+ subsets.

The TCR sequence derives from a woman between 18 and 29 years old with type 1 diabetes. The specimen was naive CD4+ T cells from blood. This chain links TRBV4-2 with TRBJ2-3; 9 bases line up with TRBD2. The CDR3 is CASSQDPAGGPDTQYF. CDR3 nucleotides: TGTGCCAGCAGCCAAGATCCAGCGGGGGGCCCAGATACGCAGTATTTT.